The source of this TCR beta chain is a study of cytomegalovirus exposure and HLA in healthy donors. Study-level findings and limits: It was taken for granted in presence/absence analyses that sequencing depth across donors was roughly uniform.

The PCR contained 60 Vbeta and 13 Jbeta primers. The protocol was immunoSEQ multiplex PCR, while the TCRdb copy is restricted to in-frame clones and leaves out a portion. The sample carries about 150,000 clones, 65% to 85% recorded once. Concerning this clone: The antigen is unknown.

The sequenced sample was PBMCs. The TCR originated in a woman aged 45 to 65 in good health and CMV-seropositive.

CDR3 coding DNA: TGTGCCAGTAGTATCCAAGATACGCAGTATTTT. It is translated as CASSIQDTQYF. The J gene is TRBJ2-3, the V gene TRBV19, with D hard to call. V lost 3 bases to trimming and J lost 5 bases, with 3 bases between them. Germline CDR1 LNHDA, CDR2 SQIVND (reference sequence). The CDR3 sequence is 11 residues long.